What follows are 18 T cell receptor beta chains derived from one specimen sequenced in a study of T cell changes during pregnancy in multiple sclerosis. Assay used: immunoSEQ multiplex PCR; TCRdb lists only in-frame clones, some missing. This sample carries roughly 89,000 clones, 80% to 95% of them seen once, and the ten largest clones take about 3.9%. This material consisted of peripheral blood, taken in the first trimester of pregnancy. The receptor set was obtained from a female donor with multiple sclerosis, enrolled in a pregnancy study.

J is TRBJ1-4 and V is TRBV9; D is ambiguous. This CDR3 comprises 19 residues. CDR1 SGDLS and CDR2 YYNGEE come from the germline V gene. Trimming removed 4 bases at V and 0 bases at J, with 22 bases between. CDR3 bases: TGTGCCAGCAGCTCTCCCCTAGGACTCCCTGTTGCAACTAATGAAAAACTGTTTTTT. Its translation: CASSSPLGLPVATNEKLFF.

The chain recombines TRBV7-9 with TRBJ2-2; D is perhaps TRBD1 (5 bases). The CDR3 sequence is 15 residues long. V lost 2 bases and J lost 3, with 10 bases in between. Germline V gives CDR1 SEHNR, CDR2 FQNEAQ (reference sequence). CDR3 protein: CASSLKQVDTGELFF. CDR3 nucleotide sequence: TGTGCCAGCAGCTTAAAACAGGTGGACACCGGGGAGCTGTTTTTT. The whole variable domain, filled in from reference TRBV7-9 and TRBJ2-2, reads DTGVSQNPRHKITKRGQNVTFRCDPISEHNRLYWYRQTLGQGPEFLTYFQNEAQLEKSRLLSDRFSAERPKGSFSTLEIQRTEQGDSAMYLCASSLKQVDTGELFFGEGSRLTVL.

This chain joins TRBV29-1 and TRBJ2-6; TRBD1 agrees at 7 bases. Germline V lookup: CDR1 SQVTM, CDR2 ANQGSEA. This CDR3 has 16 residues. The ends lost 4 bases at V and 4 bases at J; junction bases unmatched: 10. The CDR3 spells CSVGRGSLGGANVLTF. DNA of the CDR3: TGCAGCGTTGGCAGGGGGTCCTTAGGAGGGGCCAACGTCCTGACTTTC.

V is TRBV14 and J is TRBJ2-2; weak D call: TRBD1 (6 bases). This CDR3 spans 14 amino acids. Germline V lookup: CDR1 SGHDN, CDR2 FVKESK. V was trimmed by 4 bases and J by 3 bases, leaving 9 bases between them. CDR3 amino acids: CASSPGQYTGELFF. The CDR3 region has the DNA TGTGCCAGCAGCCCTGGACAGTACACCGGGGAGCTGTTTTTT.

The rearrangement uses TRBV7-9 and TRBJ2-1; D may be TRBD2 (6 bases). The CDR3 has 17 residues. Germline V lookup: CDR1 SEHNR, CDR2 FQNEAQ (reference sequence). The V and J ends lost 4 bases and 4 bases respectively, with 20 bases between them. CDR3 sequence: CASSSHPGLPTYNEQFF. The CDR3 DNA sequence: TGTGCCAGCAGCTCACATCCGGGACTCCCTACATACAATGAGCAGTTCTTC.

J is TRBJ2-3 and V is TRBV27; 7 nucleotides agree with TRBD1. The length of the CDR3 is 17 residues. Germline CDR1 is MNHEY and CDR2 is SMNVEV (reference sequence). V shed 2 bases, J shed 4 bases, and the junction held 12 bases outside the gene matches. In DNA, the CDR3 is TGTGCCAGCAGTTTAAAGCCCCATAGGGGGCTGGCAGATACGCAGTATTTT. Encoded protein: CASSLKPHRGLADTQYF.

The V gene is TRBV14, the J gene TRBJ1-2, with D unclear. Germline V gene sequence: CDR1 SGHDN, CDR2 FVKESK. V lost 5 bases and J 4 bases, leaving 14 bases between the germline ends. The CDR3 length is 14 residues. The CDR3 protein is CASSTKWSGYGYTF. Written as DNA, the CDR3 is TGTGCCAGCAGCACTAAGTGGTCCGGCTATGGCTACACCTTC.

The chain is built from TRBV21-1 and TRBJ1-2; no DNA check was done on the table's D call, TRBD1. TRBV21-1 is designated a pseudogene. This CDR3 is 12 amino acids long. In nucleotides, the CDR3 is TGTGCCAGGGGACAGTCCAGCTATGGCTACACCTTC. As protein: CARGQSSYGYTF.

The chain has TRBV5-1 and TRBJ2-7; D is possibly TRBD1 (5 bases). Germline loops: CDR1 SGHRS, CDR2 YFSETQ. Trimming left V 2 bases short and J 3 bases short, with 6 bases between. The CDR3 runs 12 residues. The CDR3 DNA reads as TGCGCCAGCAGCTTCGACAGCTACGAGCAGTACTTC. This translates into CASSFDSYEQYF.

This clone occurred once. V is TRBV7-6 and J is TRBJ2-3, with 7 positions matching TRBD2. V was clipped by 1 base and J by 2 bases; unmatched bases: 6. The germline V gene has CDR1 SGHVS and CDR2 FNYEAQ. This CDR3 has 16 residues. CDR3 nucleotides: TGTGCCAGCAGCTTAGTGGGGGGGGAGCTCACAGATACGCAGTATTTT. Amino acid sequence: CASSLVGGELTDTQYF.

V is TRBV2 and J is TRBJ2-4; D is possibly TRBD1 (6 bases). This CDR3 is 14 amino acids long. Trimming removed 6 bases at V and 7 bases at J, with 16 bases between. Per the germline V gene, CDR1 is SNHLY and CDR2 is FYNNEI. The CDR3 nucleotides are TGTGCCAGCAGCTACAGGGTTAAGTGGAACATTCAGTACTTC. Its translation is CASSYRVKWNIQYF.

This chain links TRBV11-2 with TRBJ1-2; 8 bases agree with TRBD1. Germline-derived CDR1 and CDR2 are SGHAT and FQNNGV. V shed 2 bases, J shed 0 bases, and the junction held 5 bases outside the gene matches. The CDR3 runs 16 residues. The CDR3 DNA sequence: TGTGCCAGCAGCTTATCGGACAGGGCAGCTAACTATGGCTACACCTTC. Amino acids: CASSLSDRAANYGYTF.

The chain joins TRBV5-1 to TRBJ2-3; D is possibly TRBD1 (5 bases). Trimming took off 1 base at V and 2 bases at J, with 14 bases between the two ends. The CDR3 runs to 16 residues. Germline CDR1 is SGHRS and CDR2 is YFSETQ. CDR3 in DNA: TGCGCCAGCAGCTTGAAAGGGGCAGGGCCCACAGATACGCAGTATTTT. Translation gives CASSLKGAGPTDTQYF.

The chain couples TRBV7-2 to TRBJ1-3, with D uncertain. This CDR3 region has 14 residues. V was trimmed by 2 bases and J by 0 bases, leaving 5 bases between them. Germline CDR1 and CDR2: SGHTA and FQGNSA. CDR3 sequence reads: CASSLRHSGNTIYF. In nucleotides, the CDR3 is TGTGCCAGCAGCTTACGACACTCTGGAAACACCATATATTTT.

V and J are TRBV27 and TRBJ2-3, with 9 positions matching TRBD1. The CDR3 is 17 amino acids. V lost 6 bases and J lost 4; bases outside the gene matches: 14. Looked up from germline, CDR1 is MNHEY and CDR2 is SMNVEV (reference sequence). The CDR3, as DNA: TGTGCCAGCAGCACCCTACGGGACAGGGAAAACGCAGATACGCAGTATTTT. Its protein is CASSTLRDRENADTQYF.

CDR3 region: CASSVVGIDTNYGYTF. As DNA, the CDR3 is TGTGCCAGCAGCGTAGTCGGGATAGATACTAACTATGGCTACACCTTC. The chain joins TRBV9 to TRBJ1-2; no definite D call. Germline values: CDR1 SGDLS, CDR2 YYNGEE. Deletions cut 0 bases from V and 0 bases from J, with 12 bases between. The CDR3 has 16 residues.

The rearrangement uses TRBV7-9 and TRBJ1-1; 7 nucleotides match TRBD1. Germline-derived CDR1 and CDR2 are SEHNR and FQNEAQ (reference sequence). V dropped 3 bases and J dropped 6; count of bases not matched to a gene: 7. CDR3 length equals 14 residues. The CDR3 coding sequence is TGTGCCAGCAGCTTCGACAGGGCTGGGCCTGAAGCTTTCTTT. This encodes CASSFDRAGPEAFF.

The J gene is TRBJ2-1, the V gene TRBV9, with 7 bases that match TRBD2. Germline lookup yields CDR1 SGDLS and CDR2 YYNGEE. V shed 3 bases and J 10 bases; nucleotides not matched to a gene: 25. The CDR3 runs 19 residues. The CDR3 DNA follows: TGTGCCAGCAGCGGAAAAAAGGGAGGGAAGGACTCCTACGAACTGGAGCAGTTCTTC. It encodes CASSGKKGGKDSYELEQFF.